This T cell receptor (beta chain) was captured in a study of glioma-infiltrating T cells. Trimming pared 0 bases from V and 3 bases from J, leaving 9 bases between. From germline, CDR1 is SGHNT and CDR2 YYREEE (reference sequence). The CDR3 spans 14 residues. The iRepertoire nested amplicon-rescue multiplex PCR amplified TCR alpha and beta CDR3s from RNA. One-step reverse transcription and amplification started from approximately 100-400 ng of tissue mRNA or PBMC total RNA. TCRdb passed the multiplex PCR reads through MiXCR, listing each CDR3 protein once. The sample yields approximately 17,000 distinct CDR3 sequences, 58% seen once.

Input material: glioma tissue, nonneoplastic brain tissue, or PBMCs (not recorded which). The rearrangement links TRBV5-4 to TRBJ1-1; D is unresolved. The TCR was taken from a human donor with low-grade glioma or glioblastoma, undergoing nonglioma brain surgery, or in good health (not recorded which). The CDR3 reads CASSLGNFDTEAFF. Here the CDR3 DNA reads TGTGCCAGCAGCTTGGGGAATTTTGACACTGAAGCTTTCTTT.